The 26 T cell receptor delta chains presented below share a single source sample, sequenced in a study of γδ T cells in repeated Plasmodium falciparum infection. TCRdb made new clone calls on the multiplex PCR reads using CATT. Seen here are approximately 93,000 delta-chain clones, over 0.9% observed once, and the top ten hold approximately 9.6%. Bulk repertoires came from Vgamma9/Vdelta2+ or Vdelta2-negative gammadelta T cells flow-sorted from PBMC. The sequencing input was gamma-delta T cells from blood. These receptors were taken from a pool of human donors (malaria-infected and uninfected, not separated).

This clone has just a few counts. This likely came from a read error, as a far larger clone is one base away. Other nucleotide sequences in the sample specify the same CDR3. The chain carries TRDV2 and TRDJ1; no clear D. The CDR3 sequence is 14 residues long. The germline CDR1 and CDR2 sequences are GEAIGNYY and EKD. CDR3 sequence: CACDTVLTTDKLIF. CDR3 in DNA: TGTGCCTGCGACACGGTTCTTACCACCGATAAACTCATCTTT.

In regard to this clone: With only one base between it and a far larger clone, this is likely a read error. Other DNA sequences in this sample translate to the same CDR3. CDR3 region: CALGAQPSYGLGDTWITDKLIF. In DNA form, the CDR3 reads TGTGCTCTTGGGGCCCAACCTTCCTACGGTCTGGGGGATACGTGGATTACCGATAAACTCATCTTC. The V gene is TRDV1; the J gene was not called; the table gives TRDD3 as D, unverified against the DNA. Looked up from germline, CDR1 is TSWWSYY and CDR2 is QGS. The CDR3 is made up of 22 amino acids.

A remark on this clone: One base separates it from a far larger clone, so it is likely a read error. Other DNA sequences of this sample code for an identical CDR3. The chain has TRDV2 and TRDJ1, with D perhaps TRDD3 (5 bases). Matching the DNA to germline supplied the J gene, which TCRdb does not give. CDR1 and CDR2 (germline): GEAIGNYY, EKD. This CDR3 has 16 residues. In DNA form, the CDR3 reads TGCGCCTGTGACCCCGCTTGGGATGCAGGCACCGATAAACTCATCTTT. Translation: CACDPAWDAGTDKLIF.

There are many counts of this clone. The TCRdb protein comes from a much larger clone and disagrees with this DNA's translation at residue 16, likely due to a read error; the protein given here is derived from the DNA. The V segment is TRDV2, and no J call was made; the table's D call, TRDD3, has no DNA check behind it. CDR1 and CDR2 (germline): GEAIGNYY, EKD. The CDR3 sequence is 18 residues long. The CDR3, as DNA: TGTGCCTGTGACGCAGTTTTAGGTGTGGGATCGAACACCGATAAACCCATCTTT. Amino acid sequence: CACDAVLGVGSNTDKPIF.

This clone was counted a few times. A much larger clonotype is one base distant, so this may be a read error. The chain has TRDV1 and TRDJ1; 7 bases align to TRDD3. The J gene, left out of TCRdb, was set here by checking the DNA against germline. The CDR3 totals 20 residues. Germline loops: CDR1 TSWWSYY, CDR2 QGS. This chain's CDR3 is CALGEGWPTQGYMETDELIF. The CDR3 bases are TGTGCTCTTGGGGAAGGTTGGCCTACGCAGGGATACATGGAAACCGATGAACTCATCTTT.

This clone was counted many times. This chain links TRDV2 with TRDJ1, with 8 bases lining up with TRDD3. The V and J ends lost 3 bases and 7 bases, in that order; junction bases with no gene match: 18. The CDR3 has 17 amino acids. Germline-derived CDR1 and CDR2 are GEAIGNYY and EKD. The CDR3 DNA sequence: TGTGCCTGTGACGCGGTGGGGCTGGGGGACCCCGAGACTAAACTCATCTTT. Translation: CACDAVGLGDPETKLIF.

Only a few counts were recorded for this clone. It differs at one base from a far larger clone, so likely a read error. The same CDR3 can be traced to other DNA sequences in this sample. The V and J genes are TRDV1 and TRDJ1; 7 bases fit TRDD3. V shed 6 bases, J shed 2 bases, and the junction held 12 bases outside the gene matches. CDR1 and CDR2 (germline): TSWWSYY, QGS. The CDR3 loop spans 16 amino acids. CDR3 sequence (DNA): TGTGCTCTTGGAATTTCTTACTGGGGACCGACCGATAAACTCATCTTT. Its protein is CALGISYWGPTDKLIF.

This clone has more than one count but fewer than ten. The chain links TRDV1 to TRDJ1, with TRDD3 matching over 8 bases. Germline CDR1 reads TSWWSYY; CDR2 reads QGS. V lost 6 bases to trimming and J lost 1 base; unmatched junction nucleotides: 40. CDR3 length: 26 amino acids. The CDR3 loop is CALGVNPPSDDQCGIRSRGCTDKLIF. The CDR3 nucleotides read TGTGCTCTTGGTGTAAACCCGCCTTCCGACGACCAATGTGGGATACGCTCCCGGGGTTGCACCGATAAACTCATCTTT.

As to this clone: Given a far larger clone just one base away, this is likely a sequencing read error. Other DNA sequences in the same sample also yield this CDR3. The rearrangement joins TRDV2 to TRDJ1; TRDD3 might be the D (6 bases). As TCRdb names no J gene, one was assigned here on the basis of a DNA match to germline. V lost 3 bases, J lost 0 bases, and 22 bases lay in between. CDR3 length: 18 residues. From germline, CDR1 is GEAIGNYY and CDR2 EKD. The CDR3, as DNA: TGTGCCTGTGACGCCCTGCCGCTTCTAGGGGATTACACCGATAAACTCATCTTT. Translated, it gives CACDALPLLGDYTDKLIF.

In its sample, this clone was seen many times. The CDR3 is CACDAVLGDNPRVHTDKLIF. The CDR3 region has the DNA TGTGCCTGTGACGCGGTACTGGGGGACAACCCTCGGGTTCACACCGATAAACTCATCTTT. The chain combines TRDV2 with TRDJ1, with TRDD3 matching over 9 bases. This CDR3 is 20 amino acids long. With V trimmed by 3 bases and J by 0 bases, 19 bases remained unmatched. Germline V CDR1 and CDR2: GEAIGNYY, EKD.

This clone was seen repeatedly, ten times or more. The chain uses TRDV2 and TRDJ1; TRDD3 matches 12 bases. The CDR3 loop spans 17 amino acids. Germline trimming cut 3 bases from V and 0 bases from J; bases unmatched to any gene: 7. Per the germline V gene, CDR1 is GEAIGNYY and CDR2 is EKD. CDR3 amino acids: CACDALLGDTDTDKLIF. CDR3 sequence (DNA): TGTGCCTGTGACGCTTTACTGGGGGATACCGACACCGATAAACTCATCTTT.

This clone has only a few counts. TCRdb records a much larger clone's protein for this DNA, with a difference at residue 12 that likely arises from a read error; the protein given is the translation of the DNA. The V call is TRDV1, the J call TRDJ1; possibly TRDD3 for D (6 bases). The CDR3 loop spans 20 amino acids. The germline V gene encodes CDR1 TSWWSYY and CDR2 QGS. V was pared by 1 base and J by 0 bases, with 24 bases between. For the CDR3, the DNA is TGTGCTCTTGGGGAACAAGTCGGTTGGGGGTCATGCTCATACACCGATAAACTCATCTTT. As protein: CALGEQVGWGSCSYTDKLIF.

There are a few counts of this clone. TCRdb lists the protein of a much larger clone for this DNA, which differs at residue 11, so this is likely a read error; the protein given here is translated from the DNA itself. The chain couples TRDV1 to TRDJ1; TRDD3 agrees at 9 bases. The J gene, missing from TCRdb, was assigned here through DNA to germline matching. V shed 0 bases and J 9 bases; nucleotides not matched to a gene: 17. Germline V gene data show CDR1 as TSWWSYY and CDR2 as QGS. The CDR3 loop spans 18 amino acids. CDR3 DNA sequence: TGTGCTCTTGGGGAACTATCCGGGGGGATACCCCCAGTGCTCGAACTCATCTTT. Its translation: CALGELSGGIPPVLELIF.

Points on this clone: The TCRdb protein comes from a much larger clone and disagrees with this DNA's translation at residue 16, likely due to a read error; the protein given here is derived from the DNA. J is TRDJ1 and V is TRDV2, with 8 nucleotides matching TRDD3. Since TCRdb gives no J gene, matching the DNA to germline was used here to assign it. The CDR3 spans 19 residues. Germline CDR1 reads GEAIGNYY; CDR2 reads EKD. In DNA, the CDR3 is TGTGCCTGTGAACCACTTCTGGGGGACGAAACCCCGTACACCGATAGACTCATCTTT. The encoded protein is CACEPLLGDETPYTDRLIF.

This clone was detected a few times. The mismatch at residue 10 between this DNA's translation and the TCRdb protein of a much larger clone likely reflects a read error; the protein shown is translated from the DNA. The chain combines TRDV2 with TRDJ3; 11 bases map to TRDD3. The CDR3 spans 23 residues. The ends lost 3 bases at V and 5 bases at J; junction bases unmatched: 23. Germline CDR1 reads GEAIGNYY; CDR2 reads EKD. The CDR3 coding sequence is TGTGCCTGTGACCCCCTTGTGGAGATGGCGAAGCTGGGGGATACCCGGGACACCCGACAGATGTTTTTC. Protein product: CACDPLVEMAKLGDTRDTRQMFF.

This clone showed up just a few times. TCRdb attributes to this sequence the protein of a much larger clone, which differs from the DNA translation at residue 14; a read error is likely, and the protein displayed is translated from the DNA. The chain is built from TRDV2 and TRDJ1; 12 bases map to TRDD3. No J gene was available from TCRdb, and it was assigned here by a germline match of the DNA. Germline V CDR1 and CDR2: GEAIGNYY, EKD. Losses at the gene ends were 7 bases for V and 7 bases for J; bases not matched to a gene: 24. The CDR3 is 19 amino acids. CDR3 in DNA: TGTGCCTGCATTACGTACTGGGGGATACCCTCCCCGTACGCCGGTAAACTCATCTTT. The encoded protein is CACITYWGIPSPYAGKLIF.

This clone was counted only a few times. This sequence is one base from a far larger clone and is likely a read error. The sample holds other DNA sequences that translate to the same CDR3. The V gene call reads TRDV1; no J gene was called; TRDD3 is the table's D call, not checked against the DNA. This CDR3 is 23 amino acids long. Germline CDR1 is TSWWSYY and CDR2 is QGS. CDR3 coding DNA: TGTGCTCTTGGGGAACTCAGCCTTCCCGAGTACTGGGGGAGGGGTTGGGACACCGATAAACTCATCTTC. The encoded protein is CALGELSLPEYWGRGWDTDKLIF.

The table lists this clone with a few counts. The protein held in TCRdb is that of a much larger clone and does not match this DNA's translation at residue 16, likely because of a read error; the protein shown is translated from the DNA. The rearrangement uses TRDV2 and TRDJ1; 13 bases line up with TRDD3. Here the J gene was assigned by germline matching of the DNA, as TCRdb has none. CDR3 length: 19 residues. Germline CDR1 and CDR2: GEAIGNYY and EKD. The CDR3 spells CACDSLLGDTLGKGDELIF. As DNA, the CDR3 is TGTGCCTGTGACAGTTTACTGGGGGATACGCTCGGGAAAGGCGATGAACTCATCTTT.

The sample holds a few counts of this clone. The protein held in TCRdb is that of a much larger clone and does not match this DNA's translation at residue 17, likely because of a read error; the protein shown is translated from the DNA. No J gene was named, though the V gene is TRDV1; no check of the table's D call, TRDD3, against the DNA was made. The germline V gene encodes CDR1 TSWWSYY and CDR2 QGS. This CDR3 contains 18 residues. CDR3 in amino acids: CALGELYWGIRYTDKLTF. The CDR3 DNA reads TGTGCTCTTGGGGAACTTTACTGGGGGATAAGGTACACCGATAAACTCACCTTT.

Comments on this clone: The translation of this DNA and the TCRdb protein of a much larger clone differ at residue 12, probably owing to a read error; the protein shown here is translated from the DNA. The V call is TRDV2, the J call TRDJ1, with 9 nucleotides matching TRDD3. TCRdb leaves out the J gene; it was filled in here by matching the DNA to germline. Losses at the gene ends were 1 base for V and 1 base for J; bases not matched to a gene: 12. This CDR3 comprises 18 residues. Germline lookup yields CDR1 GEAIGNYY and CDR2 EKD. The CDR3 region is CACDTVTGGQTCTDKLIF. The CDR3 bases are TGTGCCTGTGACACGGTTACTGGGGGACAGACATGCACCGATAAACTCATCTTT.

This clone has more than one count but fewer than ten. It differs at one base from a far larger clone, so likely a read error. This sample includes further DNA sequences coding for the same CDR3. This chain uses TRDV1 with TRDJ1, with 8 positions matching TRDD3. Matching the DNA to germline supplied the J gene, which TCRdb does not give. This CDR3 is 22 amino acids long. Unmatched junction bases numbered 25, after V lost 0 bases and J lost 4 bases. CDR1 and CDR2 (germline): TSWWSYY, QGS. CDR3 bases: TGTGCTCTTGGGGAACTATTCACCTATACTACGAAAGACTGGGGGTTAGGCGATAAACTCATCTTT. The encoded protein is CALGELFTYTTKDWGLGDKLIF.

This clone has just a few counts. The protein that TCRdb holds for this DNA derives from a much larger clone and differs from the translated DNA at residue 5, which likely indicates a read error; the protein shown here is translated from the DNA. V gene TRDV2 combines with J gene TRDJ1; 8 bases match TRDD3. Losses at the gene ends were 3 bases for V and 0 bases for J; bases not matched to a gene: 8. The CDR3 extends over 16 amino acids. Germline V gene sequence: CDR1 GEAIGNYY, CDR2 EKD. The CDR3 region is CACDAVGGLYTDKLIF. CDR3 nucleotides: TGTGCCTGTGACGCCGTTGGGGGATTATACACCGATAAACTCATCTTT.

Comment on this clone: A read error likely explains this, since a far larger clone differs by one base. The same CDR3 can be traced to other DNA sequences in this sample. The V call is TRDV1, the J call TRDJ1, with 11 positions matching TRDD3. The J gene, missing from TCRdb, was assigned here through DNA to germline matching. The CDR3 is made up of 24 amino acids. The germline CDR1 and CDR2 sequences are TSWWSYY and QGS. CDR3 nucleotide sequence: TGTGCCCTTGGGGAGCCTTTTACCTTCCTCAACTGGGGGATATATCCTAGGTACACCGATAAACTCATCTTT. This encodes CALGEPFTFLNWGIYPRYTDKLIF.

As for this clone: TCRdb records a much larger clone's protein for this DNA, with a difference at residue 5 that likely arises from a read error; the protein given is the translation of the DNA. V gene TRDV1 combines with J gene TRDJ1, with 7 bases matching TRDD3. The J gene comes from matching the DNA to germline here; TCRdb lacks it. Germline assignment: CDR1 TSWWSYY and CDR2 QGS. The CDR3 sequence is 23 residues long. Trimming cost V 4 bases and J 1 base; bases outside gene matches: 30. The CDR3 is CALGGPGGGSRGLWGQSTDKLIF. For the CDR3, the DNA is TGTGCTCTTGGGGGACCTGGAGGTGGTTCCCGAGGACTCTGGGGGCAATCCACCGATAAACTCATCTTT.

This clone was picked up a small number of times. With a far larger clone one base away, a read error is the likely cause. Other DNA sequences from this sample encode an identical CDR3 as well. This chain connects TRAV38-2/DV8 to TRDJ1; 9 positions agree with TRDD3. Per germline, CDR1 TSESDYY and CDR2 QEAYKQQN. This CDR3 comprises 16 residues. This CDR3 reads CAPGFGGYPYTDKLIF. The CDR3 region has the DNA TGTGCTCCCGGATTTGGGGGATATCCGTACACCGATAAGCTCATCTTT.

As to this clone: The likely explanation is a read error, given a far larger clone one base away. The sample has other DNA sequences that encode this CDR3 too. No J gene call was made, and the V gene is TRDV2. The germline CDR1 and CDR2 sequences are GEAIGNYY and EKD. This CDR3 has 14 residues. The CDR3 sequence: CACDTITGTAQLFF. For the CDR3, the DNA is TGTGCCTGTGACACCATTACTGGGACAGCACAGCTCTTCTTT.